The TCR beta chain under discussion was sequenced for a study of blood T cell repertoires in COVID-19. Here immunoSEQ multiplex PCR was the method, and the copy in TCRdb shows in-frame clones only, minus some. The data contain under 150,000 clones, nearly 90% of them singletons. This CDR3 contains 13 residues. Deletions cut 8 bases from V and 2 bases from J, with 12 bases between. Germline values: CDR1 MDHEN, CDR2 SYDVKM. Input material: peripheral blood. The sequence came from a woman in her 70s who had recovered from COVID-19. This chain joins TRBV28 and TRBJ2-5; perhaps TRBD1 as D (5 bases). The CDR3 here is CASFQTAQETQYF. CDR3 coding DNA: TGTGCCAGCTTTCAGACAGCACAAGAGACCCAGTACTTC.